The 29 T cell receptor beta chains in this list originate from one sample, sequenced in a study of blood T cell repertoires in COVID-19. The table came from immunoSEQ multiplex PCR; TCRdb's copy has only in-frame clones and leaves some out. The repertoire holds about 300,000 clones, about 83% seen once, with roughly 1.1% in the top ten. The sequencing sample was made of peripheral blood. These receptors came from a woman between 45 and 65 years old with acute or convalescent COVID-19.

This chain uses TRBV19 with TRBJ2-5, with D possibly being TRBD2 (5 bases). Germline assignment: CDR1 LNHDA and CDR2 SQIVND (reference sequence). Trimming shortened V by 7 bases and J by 4 bases, and 10 bases separated the two germline ends. The CDR3 runs to 12 residues. CDR3 nucleotide sequence: TGTGCCAGTAATAACCGGGGAGAGACCCAGTACTTC. Protein: CASNNRGETQYF.

The chain uses TRBV6-5 and TRBJ2-2, with 10 nucleotides matching TRBD1. The CDR3 consists of 15 residues. Germline V gene lookup returns CDR1 MNHEY and CDR2 SVGAGI. V was pared by 7 bases and J by 4 bases, with 6 bases of the junction left unmatched. The DNA for the CDR3 is TGTGCCAGCATGGGGGGACAGGGGAGCACCGGGGAGCTGTTTTTT. Translation: CASMGGQGSTGELFF.

The chain couples TRBV6-5 to TRBJ1-5, with a tentative D call TRBD1 (6 bases). The CDR3 is 13 residues long. Germline V CDR1 and CDR2: MNHEY, SVGAGI. The V and J ends lost 7 bases and 9 bases respectively, with 16 bases between them. As DNA, the CDR3 is TGTGCCAGCATCGAGGACAGTGCCTGGCCCCAGCATTTT. This translates into CASIEDSAWPQHF.

The J gene is TRBJ2-4, the V gene TRBV18, with a tentative D call TRBD1 (5 bases). V lost 2 bases and J 5 bases, leaving 13 bases between the germline ends. Germline loops: CDR1 KGHSH, CDR2 LQKENI. CDR3 size: 15 residues. The CDR3 reads CASSPDPGPQNIQYF. The CDR3 DNA reads as TGTGCCAGCTCACCAGACCCAGGGCCCCAAAACATTCAGTACTTC.

The genes are TRBV27 and TRBJ1-2; D is uncertain. The CDR3 loop spans 11 amino acids. V was pared by 6 bases and J by 4 bases, with 6 bases between. Germline V CDR1 and CDR2: MNHEY, SMNVEV (reference sequence). The CDR3 DNA reads as TGTGCCAGCAGGGCAGGCTATGGCTACACCTTC. Protein: CASRAGYGYTF.

V gene TRBV6-5 combines with J gene TRBJ2-1; 8 bases line up with TRBD1. Germline-derived CDR1 and CDR2 are MNHEY and SVGAGI. CDR3 length equals 16 residues. V shed 2 bases and J 8 bases; nucleotides not matched to a gene: 11. CDR3 residues: CASSYSRSAGGDEQFF. CDR3 bases: TGTGCCAGCAGTTACAGTAGGTCAGCAGGGGGCGATGAGCAGTTCTTC.

The chain links TRBV12-5 to TRBJ1-2; the D gene is possibly TRBD1 (5 bases). The CDR3 is made up of 14 amino acids. V dropped 5 bases and J dropped 3 bases, with 13 bases sitting between them. The germline gives CDR1 LGHNT, CDR2 FRNRAP. CDR3 amino acids: CASGPRRGDYGYTF. CDR3 bases: TGTGCTAGTGGTCCCCGCCGGGGGGACTATGGCTACACCTTC.

The chain recombines TRBV24-1 with TRBJ2-3, with D maybe TRBD2 (5 bases). Germline V gives CDR1 KGHDR, CDR2 SFDVKD. CDR3 length: 16 residues. Trimming pared 4 bases from V and 0 bases from J, leaving 13 bases between. CDR3 sequence reads: CATSEAERSSTDTQYF. CDR3 sequence (DNA): TGTGCCACCAGTGAGGCCGAGCGGTCTAGCACAGATACGCAGTATTTT.

Concerning this clone itself: One end of the junction fails to match germline, which may point to a read error. The chain employs TRBV4-3 and TRBJ2-3; the D gene is possibly TRBD1 (7 bases). Germline V gene sequence: CDR1 LGHNA, CDR2 YSLEER. The CDR3 consists of 15 residues. CDR3 region: CASSPGDRSTDAQYF. Written as DNA, the CDR3 is TGCGCCAGCAGCCCGGGGGACAGAAGCACAGATGCGCAGTATTTT.

This clone was detected once. The chain carries TRBV6-1 and TRBJ1-5; D is unclear. The length of the CDR3 is 12 residues. The germline gives CDR1 MNHNS, CDR2 SASEGT. With 3 bases removed from V and 11 bases from J, the gap between germline ends came to 11 bases. The CDR3 here is CASSDLLEAQHF. The CDR3 nucleotides are TGTGCCAGCAGTGATCTCCTGGAGGCCCAGCATTTT.

This clone was detected only a few times. V usage is TRBV6-5 and J usage is TRBJ2-2; 8 nucleotides agree with TRBD1. Germline CDR1 and CDR2: MNHEY and SVGAGI. V lost 7 bases, J lost 5 bases, and 9 bases stayed unmatched. CDR3 length: 15 residues. The CDR3 sequence is CASKLQGAETGELFF. The CDR3 DNA reads as TGTGCCAGCAAACTTCAGGGGGCCGAGACCGGGGAGCTGTTTTTT.

The chain recombines TRBV30 with TRBJ1-2, with D possibly being TRBD1 (6 bases). The CDR3 consists of 16 residues. The V and J ends lost 4 bases and 4 bases respectively, with 22 bases between them. Germline CDR1 reads GTSNPN; CDR2 reads SVGIG (reference sequence). The CDR3 DNA reads TGTGCCTGGACGTGGGGGCAAACCCGGGAAATCTATGGCTACACCTTC. It encodes CAWTWGQTREIYGYTF.

CDR3 in DNA: TGTGCCATCAGTGAGGCGGGACTGCAAGAGACCCAGTACTTC. Translating it yields CAISEAGLQETQYF. V gene TRBV10-3 combines with J gene TRBJ2-5; the D gene is possibly TRBD2 (6 bases). The V and J ends lost 2 bases and 2 bases respectively, with 9 bases between them. The CDR3 is 14 residues long. CDR1 and CDR2 (germline): ENHRY, SYGVKD.

Note on this clone: The sample contains more than one DNA sequence encoding this CDR3. The gene calls are TRBV10-3 and TRBJ1-2; 8 nucleotides agree with TRBD1. V lost 2 bases, J lost 5 bases, and 1 base stayed unmatched. The CDR3 consists of 13 residues. The V gene's germline CDR1 is ENHRY and CDR2 SYGVKD. CDR3 nucleotide sequence: TGTGCCATCAGTGAGGGACAGGGTTATGGCTACACCTTC. Encoded protein: CAISEGQGYGYTF.

The chain joins TRBV5-6 to TRBJ1-1; D is possibly TRBD1 (5 bases). In germline, CDR1 is SGHDT, CDR2 YYEEEE. This CDR3 is built from 17 residues. Trimming removed 2 bases from V and 0 bases from J, with 17 bases in between. CDR3 amino acids: CASSFSQWGRMNTEAFF. The CDR3, as DNA: TGTGCCAGCAGCTTCTCCCAGTGGGGGAGGATGAACACTGAAGCTTTCTTT.

CDR3 nucleotide sequence: TGTGCCAGCAGCTTGGGACTAGCGGACCTTTACAATGAGCAGTTCTTC. Protein product: CASSLGLADLYNEQFF. The chain combines TRBV7-9 with TRBJ2-1, with TRBD2 identical over 11 bases. The CDR3 spans 16 residues. Germline CDR1 SEHNR, CDR2 FQNEAQ (reference sequence). Germline trimming cut 3 bases from V and 4 bases from J; bases unmatched to any gene: 5.

CDR3 sequence (DNA): TGTGCCAGCAGCTTAGATTTCCAGGACATTCAGTACTTC. It is translated as CASSLDFQDIQYF. The chain has TRBV11-3 and TRBJ2-4, with no clear D. There are 13 residues in the CDR3. Germline assignment: CDR1 SGHNT and CDR2 YENEEA. Trimming pared 0 bases from V and 8 bases from J, leaving 8 bases between.

The chain recombines TRBV30 with TRBJ1-3; 7 nucleotides agree with TRBD1. CDR1 and CDR2 (germline): GTSNPN, SVGIG (reference sequence). This CDR3 contains 14 residues. With V trimmed by 4 bases and J by 0 bases, 3 bases remained unmatched. CDR3 nucleotide sequence: TGTGCCTGGAAATGGGACAGCTCTGGAAACACCATATATTTT. It encodes CAWKWDSSGNTIYF.

The chain uses TRBV7-9 and TRBJ1-1; D gene uncertain. Between the trimmed V and J ends, which lost 5 bases and 7 bases, there was a span of 8 bases. CDR1 is SEHNR and CDR2 is FQNEAQ in the germline V gene (reference sequence). CDR3 length equals 11 residues. CDR3 sequence reads: CASSPYGEAFF. Here the CDR3 DNA reads TGTGCCAGCAGCCCTTACGGTGAAGCTTTCTTT.

Only a few counts were recorded for this clone. The chain recombines TRBV19 with TRBJ1-5, with a weak D call TRBD1 (5 bases). The V and J ends lost 6 bases and 2 bases respectively, with 14 bases between them. The CDR3 length is 15 residues. Germline V CDR1 and CDR2: LNHDA, SQIVND (reference sequence). The CDR3 bases are TGTGCCAGTAGGTCCTCGGACACCCGCAATCAGCCCCAGCATTTT. This encodes CASRSSDTRNQPQHF. The entire variable domain, with the rest obtained from reference TRBV19 and TRBJ1-5, is as follows: DGGITQSPKYLFRKEGQNVTLSCEQNLNHDAMYWYRQDPGQGLRLIYYSQIVNDFQKGDIAEGYSVSREKKESFPLTVTSAQKNPTAFYLCASRSSDTRNQPQHFGDGTRLSIL.

The chain employs TRBV19 and TRBJ1-4, with TRBD1 matching 8 bases. The V and J ends lost 3 bases and 2 bases, in that order; junction bases with no gene match: 5. The germline V gene has CDR1 LNHDA and CDR2 SQIVND (reference sequence). This CDR3 is 16 amino acids long. The CDR3: CASSIQGASTNEKLFF. DNA for the CDR3: TGTGCCAGTAGTATCCAGGGGGCGTCGACTAATGAAAAACTGTTTTTT.

V usage is TRBV24-1 and J usage is TRBJ2-1; weak D call: TRBD1 (5 bases). The CDR3 length is 13 residues. Trimming stripped 3 bases from V and 9 bases from J, with 11 bases between. CDR1 and CDR2 (germline): KGHDR, SFDVKD. CDR3: CATSDGAGLEQFF. In DNA, the CDR3 is TGTGCCACCAGTGATGGGGCAGGGCTTGAGCAGTTCTTC.

This chain joins TRBV12-3 or TRBV12-4 and TRBJ1-1; D is unresolved. The V and J ends lost 6 bases and 4 bases respectively, with 9 bases between them. The CDR3 contains 12 residues. CDR3 bases: TGTGCCAGCAGCACAATCACCACTGAAGCTTTCTTT. Protein product: CASSTITTEAFF.

V and J are TRBV2 and TRBJ1-1; D is unresolved. CDR1 SNHLY and CDR2 FYNNEI come from the germline V gene. The CDR3 length is 12 residues. The V and J ends lost 7 bases and 6 bases respectively, with 12 bases between them. The CDR3 bases are TGTGCCAGCACCATCAATAGCCCTGAAGCTTTCTTT. Amino acid sequence: CASTINSPEAFF.

The chain couples TRBV10-3 to TRBJ2-3, with a weak D call TRBD2 (5 bases). The CDR3 is 16 residues long. V was trimmed by 6 bases and J by 0 bases, leaving 16 bases between them. Looked up from germline, CDR1 is ENHRY and CDR2 is SYGVKD. The CDR3 nucleotides read TGTGCCATCAGGGACCCTAGTCGGGGTAGCACAGATACGCAGTATTTT. As protein: CAIRDPSRGSTDTQYF.

Remarks on this clone: The identical CDR3 is also encoded by other nucleotide sequences in the sample. The chain carries TRBV5-1 and TRBJ2-3; 7 nucleotides align to TRBD2. Germline CDR1 reads SGHRS; CDR2 reads YFSETQ. The V and J ends lost 2 bases and 0 bases, in that order; junction bases with no gene match: 6. The CDR3 is 16 amino acids. In nucleotides, the CDR3 is TGCGCCAGCAGCTTAGGCCTAGCGGTTAGCACAGATACGCAGTATTTT. Translating it yields CASSLGLAVSTDTQYF.

The genes are TRBV4-3 and TRBJ2-2; D perhaps matches TRBD1 (5 bases). This CDR3 is built from 15 residues. With 1 base removed from V and 4 bases from J, the gap between germline ends came to 10 bases. The germline gives CDR1 LGHNA, CDR2 YSLEER. CDR3 DNA sequence: TGCGCCAGCAGCCAAGTAGGGGCCGGCACCGGGGAGCTGTTTTTT. Translation gives CASSQVGAGTGELFF.

V usage is TRBV5-4 and J usage is TRBJ2-3; TRBD2 matches at 7 bases. Germline V gives CDR1 SGHNT, CDR2 YYREEE (reference sequence). Unmatched junction bases numbered 6, after V lost 0 bases and J lost 2 bases. This CDR3 contains 16 residues. Here the CDR3 DNA reads TGTGCCAGCAGCTTGGACGGGGACTATTACACAGATACGCAGTATTTT. This codes for CASSLDGDYYTDTQYF.

This sequence joins TRBV2 and TRBJ2-1; 8 positions agree with TRBD2. This CDR3 is built from 13 residues. V shed 6 bases, J shed 8 bases, and the junction held 6 bases outside the gene matches. Per germline, CDR1 SNHLY and CDR2 FYNNEI. CDR3 protein: CASRISGSYEQFF. In DNA, the CDR3 is TGTGCCAGCAGAATCAGCGGGAGCTATGAGCAGTTCTTC. The full variable domain, its missing parts supplied by reference TRBV2 and TRBJ2-1, is EPEVTQTPSHQVTQMGQEVILRCVPISNHLYFYWYRQILGQKVEFLVSFYNNEISEKSEIFDDQFSVERPDGSNFTLKIRSTKLEDSAMYFCASRISGSYEQFFGPGTRLTVL.